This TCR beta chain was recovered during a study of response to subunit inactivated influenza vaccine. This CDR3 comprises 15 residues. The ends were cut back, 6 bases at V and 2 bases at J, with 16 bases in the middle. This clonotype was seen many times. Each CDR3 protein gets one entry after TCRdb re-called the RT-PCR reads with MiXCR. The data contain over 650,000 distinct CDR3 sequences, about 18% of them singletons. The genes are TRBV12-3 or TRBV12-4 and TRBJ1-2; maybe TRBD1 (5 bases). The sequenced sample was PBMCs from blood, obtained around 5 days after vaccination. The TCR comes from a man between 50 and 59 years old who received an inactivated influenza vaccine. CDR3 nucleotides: TGTGCCAGCAGCGTAGCGGGGGTTACCAACTATGGCTACACCTTC. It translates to CASSVAGVTNYGYTF.